This T cell receptor beta chain was found in a study of regulatory T cells in long-lasting Graves disease. Time point specified: persistent/refractory GD, antithyroid drugs over 5 years with positive TRAb. There was RNA extracted from PBMCs, and the TCR library was made from it. Building of the TCR beta libraries involved iRepertoire HTBI primers and Arm-PCR of CDR3 regions. TCRdb called the multiplex PCR reads again in MiXCR, with one record for every CDR3 protein. The repertoire holds roughly 450,000 distinct CDR3 sequences, 22% seen once, with under 15% in the top ten. This clonotype was recorded at least ten times. This clonotype originated in a female donor with Graves disease. The sample was peripheral blood mononuclear cells (PBMCs), taken when the disease was refractory, from a patient treated with antithyroid drugs.

The CDR3 here is CASRTGFTEAFF. CDR3 coding DNA: TGTGCCAGCCGGACAGGGTTTACTGAAGCTTTCTTT. This chain connects TRBV28 to TRBJ1-1; 8 positions agree with TRBD1. Germline values: CDR1 MDHEN, CDR2 SYDVKM. CDR3 size: 12 residues. The V gene end was trimmed by 8 bases and the J gene end by 5 bases; junction bases not matched to a gene: 4. The full variable domain, in which reference TRBV28 and TRBJ1-1 provide the parts outside the CDR3, is DVKVTQSSRYLVKRTGEKVFLECVQDMDHENMFWYRQDPGLGLRLIYFSYDVKMKEKGDIPEGYSVSREKKERFSLILESASTNQTSMYLCASRTGFTEAFFGQGTRLTVV.